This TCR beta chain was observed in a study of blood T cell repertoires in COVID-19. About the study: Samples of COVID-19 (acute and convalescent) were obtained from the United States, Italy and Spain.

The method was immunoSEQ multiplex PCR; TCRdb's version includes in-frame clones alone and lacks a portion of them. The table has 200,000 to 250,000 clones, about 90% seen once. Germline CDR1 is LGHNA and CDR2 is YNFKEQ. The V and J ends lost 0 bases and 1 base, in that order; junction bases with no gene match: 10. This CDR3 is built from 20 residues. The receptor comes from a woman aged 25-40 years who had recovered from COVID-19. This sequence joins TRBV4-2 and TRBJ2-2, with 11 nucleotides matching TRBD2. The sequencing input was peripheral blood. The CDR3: CASSQDLVAGGPGNTGELFF. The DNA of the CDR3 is TGTGCCAGCAGCCAAGATCTGGTAGCGGGGGGGCCAGGGAACACCGGGGAGCTGTTTTTT.